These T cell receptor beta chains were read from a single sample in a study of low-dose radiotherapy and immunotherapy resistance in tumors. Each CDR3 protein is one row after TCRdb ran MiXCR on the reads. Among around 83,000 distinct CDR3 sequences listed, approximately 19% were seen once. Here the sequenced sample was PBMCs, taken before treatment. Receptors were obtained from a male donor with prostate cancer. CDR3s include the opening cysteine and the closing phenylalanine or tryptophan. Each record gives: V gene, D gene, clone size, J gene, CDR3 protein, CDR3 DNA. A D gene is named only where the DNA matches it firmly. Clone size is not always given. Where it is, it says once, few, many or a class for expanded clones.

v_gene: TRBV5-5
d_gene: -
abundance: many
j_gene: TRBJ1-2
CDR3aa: CASSLDGFYGYTF
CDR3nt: TGTGCCAGCAGCTTAGACGGATTCTATGGCTACACCTTC

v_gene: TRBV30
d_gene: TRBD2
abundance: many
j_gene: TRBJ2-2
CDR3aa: CAWERGGTGELFF
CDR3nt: TGTGCCTGGGAGCGGGGGGGCACCGGGGAGCTGTTTTTT

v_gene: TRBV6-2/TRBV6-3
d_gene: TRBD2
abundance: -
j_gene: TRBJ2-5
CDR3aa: CASSFAPGTRQETQYF
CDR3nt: TGTGCCAGCAGTTTTGCCCCCGGGACTAGACAAGAGACCCAGTACTTC

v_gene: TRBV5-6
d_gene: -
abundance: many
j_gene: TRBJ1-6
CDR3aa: CASSPGRINSPLHF
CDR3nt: TGTGCCAGCAGCCCGGGACGGATAAATTCACCCCTCCACTTT

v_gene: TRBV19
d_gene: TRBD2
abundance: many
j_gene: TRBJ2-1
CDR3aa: CASSSGSSYNEQFF
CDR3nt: TGTGCCAGTAGTAGCGGGAGTTCCTACAATGAGCAGTTCTTC

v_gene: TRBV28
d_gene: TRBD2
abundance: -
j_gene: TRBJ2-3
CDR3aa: CASSPNPASGGKSTDTQYF
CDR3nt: TGTGCCAGCAGCCCTAACCCGGCTAGCGGGGGGAAAAGCACAGATACGCAGTATTTT

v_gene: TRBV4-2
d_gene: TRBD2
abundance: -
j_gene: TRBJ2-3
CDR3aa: CASSQGLAAGDTQYF
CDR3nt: TGTGCCAGCAGCCAAGGACTAGCGGCTGGAGATACGCAGTATTTT

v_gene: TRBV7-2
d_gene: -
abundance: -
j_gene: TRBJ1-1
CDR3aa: CASSLESVGGRVLEAFF
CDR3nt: TGTGCCAGCAGCTTAGAAAGTGTAGGGGGGAGGGTCCTTGAAGCTTTCTTT

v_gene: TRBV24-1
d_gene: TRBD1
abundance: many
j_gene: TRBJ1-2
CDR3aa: CATSDPGQGYGYTF
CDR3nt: TGTGCCACCAGTGACCCGGGACAGGGGTATGGCTACACCTTC

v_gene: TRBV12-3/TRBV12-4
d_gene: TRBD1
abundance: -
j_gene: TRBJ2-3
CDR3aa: CASSLGQGVDTQYF
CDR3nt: TGTGCCAGCAGTTTAGGGCAGGGGGTAGATACGCAGTATTTT

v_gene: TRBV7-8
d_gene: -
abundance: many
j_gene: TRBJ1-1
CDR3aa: CASSLVVTMNTEAFF
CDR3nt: TGTGCCAGCAGCTTAGTGGTGACAATGAACACTGAAGCTTTCTTT

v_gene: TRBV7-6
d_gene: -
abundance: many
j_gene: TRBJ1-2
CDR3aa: CASSLEAQGNGGYTF
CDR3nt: TGTGCCAGCAGCTTAGAGGCACAGGGTAATGGTGGCTACACCTTC

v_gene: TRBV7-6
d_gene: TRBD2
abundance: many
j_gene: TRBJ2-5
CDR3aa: CASSVTSGAGETQYF
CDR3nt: TGTGCCAGCAGCGTCACTAGCGGGGCGGGAGAGACCCAGTACTTC

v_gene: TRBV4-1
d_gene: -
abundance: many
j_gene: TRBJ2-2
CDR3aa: CASSQADLGFSGELFF
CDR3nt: TGCGCCAGCAGCCAAGCGGACTTGGGATTCTCCGGGGAGCTGTTTTTT

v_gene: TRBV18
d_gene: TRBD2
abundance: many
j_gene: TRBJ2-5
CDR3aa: CASSPGAGEGVGQETQYF
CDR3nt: TGTGCCAGCTCACCTGGAGCGGGAGAGGGAGTAGGGCAAGAGACCCAGTACTTC

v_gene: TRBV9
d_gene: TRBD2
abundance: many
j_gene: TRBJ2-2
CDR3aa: CASSVRAGFPGELFF
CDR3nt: TGTGCCAGCAGCGTAAGAGCGGGGTTCCCCGGGGAGCTGTTTTTT

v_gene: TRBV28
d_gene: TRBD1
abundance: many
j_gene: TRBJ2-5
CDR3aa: CASSVDGTGGPQETQYF
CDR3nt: TGTGCCAGCAGTGTTGACGGGACAGGGGGCCCTCAAGAGACCCAGTACTTC

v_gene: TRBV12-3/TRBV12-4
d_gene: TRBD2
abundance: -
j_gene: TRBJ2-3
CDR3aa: CASSPSAGVADTQYF
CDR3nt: TGTGCCAGCAGTCCCTCGGCGGGAGTGGCAGATACGCAGTATTTT

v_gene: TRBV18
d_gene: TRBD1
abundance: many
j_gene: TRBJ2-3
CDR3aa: CASSNTWGQAITDTQYF
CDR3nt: TGTGCCAGCTCCAATACCTGGGGACAGGCTATCACAGATACGCAGTATTTT

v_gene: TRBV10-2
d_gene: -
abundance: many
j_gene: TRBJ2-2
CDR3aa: CASTAGNTGELFF
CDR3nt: TGCGCCAGCACTGCGGGAAACACCGGGGAGCTGTTTTTT

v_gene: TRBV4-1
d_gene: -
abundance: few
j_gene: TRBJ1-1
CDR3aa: CASSRAGAATNLNTEAFF
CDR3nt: TGCGCCAGCAGCCGGGCGGGGGCAGCCACTAATCTTAACACTGAAGCTTTCTTT

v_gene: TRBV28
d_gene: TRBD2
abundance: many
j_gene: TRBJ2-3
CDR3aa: CASKLRKGATSGEPTDTQYF
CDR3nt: TGTGCCAGCAAATTAAGGAAGGGGGCAACTAGCGGGGAACCCACAGATACGCAGTATTTT

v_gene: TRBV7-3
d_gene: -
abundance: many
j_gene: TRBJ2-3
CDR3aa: CASRSGRSTDTQYF
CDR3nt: TGTGCCAGCAGGAGCGGGCGGAGCACAGATACGCAGTATTTT

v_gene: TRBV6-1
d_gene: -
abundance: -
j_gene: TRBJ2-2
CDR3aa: CAIRQEANTGELFF
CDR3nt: TGTGCCATTCGACAGGAGGCGAACACCGGGGAGCTGTTTTTT

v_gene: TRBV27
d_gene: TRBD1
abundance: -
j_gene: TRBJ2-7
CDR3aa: CASSKDRVYEQYF
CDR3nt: TGTGCCAGCAGCAAGGACAGGGTTTACGAGCAGTACTTC

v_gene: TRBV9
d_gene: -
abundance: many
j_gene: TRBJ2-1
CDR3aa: CASSVGGEQFF
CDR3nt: TGTGCCAGCAGCGTAGGGGGCGAGCAGTTCTTC

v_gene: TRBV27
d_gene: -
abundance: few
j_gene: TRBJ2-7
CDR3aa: CASSFSHNYEQYF
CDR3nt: TGTGCCAGCAGTTTTAGTCACAACTACGAGCAGTACTTC

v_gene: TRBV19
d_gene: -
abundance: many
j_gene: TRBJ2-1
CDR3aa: CASSIVQDNEQFF
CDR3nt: TGTGCCAGTAGTATAGTACAGGACAATGAGCAGTTCTTC

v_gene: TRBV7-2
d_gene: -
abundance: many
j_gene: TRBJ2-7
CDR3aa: CASSLAQEQYF
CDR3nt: TGTGCCAGCAGCTTAGCGCAAGAGCAGTACTTC

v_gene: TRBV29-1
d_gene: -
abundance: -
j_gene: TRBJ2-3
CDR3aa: CSLSSETRPDTQYF
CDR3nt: TGCAGCCTTAGTAGCGAGACGAGACCAGATACGCAGTATTTT

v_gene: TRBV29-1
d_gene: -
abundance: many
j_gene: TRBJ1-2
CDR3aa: CSESRQRGYTF
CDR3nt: TGCAGCGAATCCCGTCAAAGGGGCTACACCTTC

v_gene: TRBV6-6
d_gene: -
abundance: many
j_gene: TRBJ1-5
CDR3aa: CASSYSSSGAQPQHF
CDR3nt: TGTGCCAGCAGTTACTCGAGTTCGGGGGCTCAGCCCCAGCATTTT

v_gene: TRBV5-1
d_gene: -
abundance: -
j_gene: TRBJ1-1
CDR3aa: CARSFQGTEAFF
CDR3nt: TGCGCCAGAAGCTTTCAGGGCACTGAAGCGTTCTTT

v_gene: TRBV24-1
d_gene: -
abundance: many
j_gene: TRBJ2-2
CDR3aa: CATSDSATGELFF
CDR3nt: TGTGCCACCAGTGATTCCGCCACCGGGGAGCTGTTTTTT

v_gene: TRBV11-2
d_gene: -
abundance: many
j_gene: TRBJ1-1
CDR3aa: CASSPGAANTEAFF
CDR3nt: TGTGCCAGCAGCCCCGGGGCCGCGAACACTGAAGCTTTCTTT

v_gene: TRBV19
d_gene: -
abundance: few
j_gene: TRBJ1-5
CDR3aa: CARAELGGYSNQPQHF
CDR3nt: TGTGCCAGAGCTGAGCTGGGGGGCTATAGCAATCAGCCCCAGCATTTT

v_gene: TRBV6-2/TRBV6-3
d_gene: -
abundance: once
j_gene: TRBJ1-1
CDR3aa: CASSEARGNTEAFF
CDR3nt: TGTGCCAGCAGTGAGGCCAGGGGGAACACTGAAGCTTTCTTT

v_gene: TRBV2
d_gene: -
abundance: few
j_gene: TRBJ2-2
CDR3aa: CASSERAGRLNTGELFF
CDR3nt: TGTGCCAGCAGTGAAAGGGCAGGGCGTTTGAACACCGGGGAGCTGTTTTTT

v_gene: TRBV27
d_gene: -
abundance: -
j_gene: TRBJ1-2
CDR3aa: CASSLLGTFANYGYTF
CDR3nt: TGTGCCAGCAGCTTACTGGGGACGTTCGCTAACTATGGCTACACCTTC

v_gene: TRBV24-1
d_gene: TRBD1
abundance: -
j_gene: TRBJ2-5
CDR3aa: CATSEDRGQTDQETQYF
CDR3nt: TGTGCCACCAGTGAGGACAGGGGGCAAACGGACCAAGAGACCCAGTACTTC

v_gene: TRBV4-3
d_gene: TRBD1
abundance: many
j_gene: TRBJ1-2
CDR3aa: CASSPDRGSRGYTF
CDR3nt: TGCGCCAGCAGCCCGGACAGGGGGAGTCGTGGCTACACCTTC

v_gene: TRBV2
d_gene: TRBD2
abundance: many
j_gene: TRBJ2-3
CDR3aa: CASKLAVTDTQYF
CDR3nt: TGTGCCAGCAAGCTAGCGGTCACAGATACGCAGTATTTT

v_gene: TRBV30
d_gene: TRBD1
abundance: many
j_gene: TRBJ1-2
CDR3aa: CAWSDMDRDYGYTF
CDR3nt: TGTGCCTGGAGTGATATGGACAGGGACTATGGCTACACCTTC

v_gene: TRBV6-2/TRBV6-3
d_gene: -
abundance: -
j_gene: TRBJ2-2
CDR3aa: CASSSRNTGELFF
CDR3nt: TGTGCCAGCAGTTCGCGGAACACCGGGGAGCTGTTTTTT

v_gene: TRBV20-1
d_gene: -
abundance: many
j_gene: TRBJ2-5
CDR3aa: CSASSGAEIQETQYF
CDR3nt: TGCAGTGCTAGTTCCGGGGCCGAAATCCAAGAGACCCAGTACTTC

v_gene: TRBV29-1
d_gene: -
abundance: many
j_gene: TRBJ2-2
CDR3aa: CSVVVSFTGELFF
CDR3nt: TGCAGCGTTGTGGTCTCCTTCACCGGGGAGCTGTTTTTT

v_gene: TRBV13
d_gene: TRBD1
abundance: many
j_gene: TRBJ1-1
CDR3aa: CASRRSGQGNTEAFF
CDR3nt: TGTGCCAGCAGACGATCCGGACAGGGGAACACTGAAGCTTTCTTT

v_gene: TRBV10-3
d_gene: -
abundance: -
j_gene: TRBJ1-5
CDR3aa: CAISESVGGGNQPQHF
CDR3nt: TGTGCCATCAGTGAGAGCGTCGGGGGCGGCAATCAGCCCCAGCATTTT

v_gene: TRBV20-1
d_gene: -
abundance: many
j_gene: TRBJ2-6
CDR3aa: CSARRSGANVLTF
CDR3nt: TGCAGTGCTAGACGCTCTGGGGCCAACGTCCTGACTTTC

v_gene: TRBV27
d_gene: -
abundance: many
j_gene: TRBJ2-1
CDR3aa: CASSLPRGGFYNEQFF
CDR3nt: TGTGCCAGCAGTTTACCCAGGGGGGGGTTTTACAATGAGCAGTTCTTC